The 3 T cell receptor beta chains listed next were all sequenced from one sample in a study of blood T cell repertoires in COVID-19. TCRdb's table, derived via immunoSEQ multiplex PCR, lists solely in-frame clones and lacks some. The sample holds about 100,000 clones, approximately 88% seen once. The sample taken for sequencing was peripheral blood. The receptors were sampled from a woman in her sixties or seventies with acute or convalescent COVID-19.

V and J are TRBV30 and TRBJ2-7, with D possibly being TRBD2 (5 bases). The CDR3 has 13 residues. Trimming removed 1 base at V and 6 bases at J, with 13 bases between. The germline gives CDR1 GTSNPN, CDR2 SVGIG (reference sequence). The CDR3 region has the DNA TGTGCCTGGAGTGGAGATCTGGGGAGCGAGCAGTACGTC. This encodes CAWSGDLGSEQYV.

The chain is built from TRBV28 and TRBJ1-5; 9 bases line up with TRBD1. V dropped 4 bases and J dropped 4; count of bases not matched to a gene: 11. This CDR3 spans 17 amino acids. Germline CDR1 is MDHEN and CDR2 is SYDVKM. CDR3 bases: TGTGCCAGCAGTTCAACGGCCGGGACAGGGCTTAATCAGCCCCAGCATTTT. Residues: CASSSTAGTGLNQPQHF. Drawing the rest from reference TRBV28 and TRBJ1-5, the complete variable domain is DVKVTQSSRYLVKRTGEKVFLECVQDMDHENMFWYRQDPGLGLRLIYFSYDVKMKEKGDIPEGYSVSREKKERFSLILESASTNQTSMYLCASSSTAGTGLNQPQHFGDGTRLSIL.

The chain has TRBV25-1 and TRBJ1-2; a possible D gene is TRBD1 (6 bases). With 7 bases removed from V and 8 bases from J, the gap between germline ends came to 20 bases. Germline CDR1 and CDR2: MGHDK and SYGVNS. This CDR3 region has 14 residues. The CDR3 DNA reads TGTGCCAGCAACTGGGGGGGGCTGGAGGGCGGCTACACCTTC. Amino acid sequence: CASNWGGLEGGYTF.